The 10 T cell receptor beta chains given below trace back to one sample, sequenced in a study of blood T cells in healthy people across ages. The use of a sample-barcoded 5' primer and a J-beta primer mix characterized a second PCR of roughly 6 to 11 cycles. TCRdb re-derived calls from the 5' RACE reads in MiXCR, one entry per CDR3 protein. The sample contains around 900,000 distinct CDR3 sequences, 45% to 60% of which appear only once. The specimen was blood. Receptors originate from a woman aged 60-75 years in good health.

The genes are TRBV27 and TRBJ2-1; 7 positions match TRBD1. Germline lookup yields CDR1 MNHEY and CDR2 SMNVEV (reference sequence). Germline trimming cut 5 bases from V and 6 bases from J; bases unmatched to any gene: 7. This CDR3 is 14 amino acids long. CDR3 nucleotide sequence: TGTGCCAGCAGTCCCACTAGGACAGGCAATGAGCAGTTCTTC. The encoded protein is CASSPTRTGNEQFF.

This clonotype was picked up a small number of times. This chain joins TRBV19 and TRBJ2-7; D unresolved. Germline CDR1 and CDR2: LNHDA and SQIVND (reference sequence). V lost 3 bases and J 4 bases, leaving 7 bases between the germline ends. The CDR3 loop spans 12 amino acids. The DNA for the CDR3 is TGTGCCAGTAGTATGAGCGAATACGAGCAGTACTTC. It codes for CASSMSEYEQYF.

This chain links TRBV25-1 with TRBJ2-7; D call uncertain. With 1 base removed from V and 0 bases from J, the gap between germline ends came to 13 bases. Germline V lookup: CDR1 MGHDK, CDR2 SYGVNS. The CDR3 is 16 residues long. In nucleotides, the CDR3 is TGTGCCAGCAGTGAATCTCGGACGCCGAGCTCCTACGAGCAGTACTTC. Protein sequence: CASSESRTPSSYEQYF.

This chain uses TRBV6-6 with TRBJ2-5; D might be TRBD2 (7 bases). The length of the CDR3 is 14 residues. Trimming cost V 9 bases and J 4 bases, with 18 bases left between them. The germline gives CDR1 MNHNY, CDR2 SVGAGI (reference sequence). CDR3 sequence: CASLPRGGGETQYF. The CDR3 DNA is TGTGCCAGTCTTCCAAGAGGGGGGGGAGAGACCCAGTACTTC.

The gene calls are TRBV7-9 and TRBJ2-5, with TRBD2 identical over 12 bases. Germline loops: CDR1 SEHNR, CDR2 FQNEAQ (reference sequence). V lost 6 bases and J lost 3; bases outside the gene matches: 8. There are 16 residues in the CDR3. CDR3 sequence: CASSLLAGGLKETQYF. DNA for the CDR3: TGTGCCAGCAGTTTACTAGCGGGAGGTTTGAAAGAGACCCAGTACTTC.

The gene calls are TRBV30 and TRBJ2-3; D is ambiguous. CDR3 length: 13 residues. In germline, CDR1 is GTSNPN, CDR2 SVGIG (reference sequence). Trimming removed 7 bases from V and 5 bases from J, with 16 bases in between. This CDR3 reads CAYLWRSGDTQYF. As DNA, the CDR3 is TGTGCCTACCTATGGCGATCGGGAGATACGCAGTATTTT. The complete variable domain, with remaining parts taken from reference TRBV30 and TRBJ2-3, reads SQTIHQWPATLVQPVGSPLSLECTVEGTSNPNLYWYRQAAGRGLQLLFYSVGIGQISSEVPQNLSASRPQDRQFILSSKKLLLSDSGFYLCAYLWRSGDTQYFGPGTRLTVL.

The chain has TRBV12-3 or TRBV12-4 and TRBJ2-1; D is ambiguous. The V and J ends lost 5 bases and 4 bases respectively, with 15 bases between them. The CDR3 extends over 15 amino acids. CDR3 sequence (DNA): TGTGCCAGCAGTCTAGATAGTAACGGTTACAATGAGCAGTTCTTC. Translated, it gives CASSLDSNGYNEQFF.

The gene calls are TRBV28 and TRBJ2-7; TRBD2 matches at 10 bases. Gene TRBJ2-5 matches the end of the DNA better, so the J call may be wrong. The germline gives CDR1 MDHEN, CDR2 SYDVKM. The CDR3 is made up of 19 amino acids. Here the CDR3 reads CASSLSPVASGSWGETQYF. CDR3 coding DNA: TGTGCCAGCAGTTTATCCCCGGTCGCTAGCGGGAGTTGGGGAGAGACCCAGTACTTC.

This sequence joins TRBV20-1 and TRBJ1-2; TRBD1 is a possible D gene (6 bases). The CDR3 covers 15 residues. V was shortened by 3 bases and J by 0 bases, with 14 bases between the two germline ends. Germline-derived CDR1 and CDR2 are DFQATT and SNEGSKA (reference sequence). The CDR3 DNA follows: TGCAGTGCTAGGCCACGGGGGGCAGCTAACTATGGCTACACCTTC. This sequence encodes CSARPRGAANYGYTF.

CDR3 region: CASSFMGIDTQYF. The CDR3 DNA reads as TGTGCCAGCAGTTTTATGGGGATCGATACGCAGTATTTT. This chain links TRBV12-3 or TRBV12-4 with TRBJ2-3, with no clear D. V lost 3 bases, J lost 6 bases, and 10 bases lay in between. The CDR3 totals 13 residues.